These 8 T cell receptor beta chains were all obtained from the same sample, sequenced in a study of blood T cells in healthy people across ages. It was with a sample-barcoded 5' primer and a J-beta primer mix that a second PCR of roughly 6 to 12 cycles was run. TCRdb used MiXCR to reprocess the 5' RACE reads, holding one entry per CDR3 protein. Altogether 1.5 million to 2 million distinct CDR3 sequences are present, 28% being singletons, with the ten largest covering roughly 8%. Sequencing input: blood. Receptor source: a woman between 25 and 40 years old in good health.

This chain joins TRBV9 and TRBJ2-7; 8 nucleotides agree with TRBD2. CDR1 and CDR2 from the germline V gene are SGDLS and YYNGEE. The CDR3 covers 18 residues. The trim removed 4 bases at V and 7 bases at J, leaving 22 bases unmatched. The CDR3 DNA reads as TGTGCCAGCAGCAGATCACCGATGACTAGCGCCTTGACGGATGAGCAGTACTTC. Amino acid sequence: CASSRSPMTSALTDEQYF. The entire variable domain, with the rest obtained from reference TRBV9 and TRBJ2-7, is as follows: DSGVTQTPKHLITATGQRVTLRCSPRSGDLSVYWYQQSLDQGLQFLIQYYNGEERAKGNILERFSAQQFPDLHSELNLSSLELGDSALYFCASSRSPMTSALTDEQYFGPGTRLTVT.

This chain links TRBV4-2 with TRBJ2-1, with D possibly matching TRBD2 (6 bases). Germline V gene lookup returns CDR1 LGHNA and CDR2 YNFKEQ. Trimming shortened V by 4 bases and J by 3 bases, and 13 bases separated the two germline ends. This CDR3 is built from 15 residues. The CDR3 is CASSPRDSLYNEQFF. The CDR3 nucleotides read TGTGCCAGCAGCCCCCGGGACTCTCTCTACAATGAGCAGTTCTTC.

This clonotype was recorded a few times. This chain connects TRBV20-1 to TRBJ2-5; TRBD2 matches at 10 bases. The germline gives CDR1 DFQATT, CDR2 SNEGSKA (reference sequence). This CDR3 region has 13 residues. Losses at the gene ends were 5 bases for V and 5 bases for J; bases not matched to a gene: 5. The CDR3 protein is CSAPSGSSETQYF. CDR3 nucleotides: TGCAGTGCTCCTAGCGGGAGTAGTGAGACCCAGTACTTC.

This clonotype appeared a few times. The chain's CDR3 is CSAAMPWGYEQYF. CDR3 sequence (DNA): TGCAGTGCTGCGATGCCCTGGGGGTACGAGCAGTACTTC. The chain is built from TRBV20-1 and TRBJ2-5; D possibly matches TRBD1 or TRBD2 (5 bases each). The end of the DNA fits TRBJ2-7 better, so the J call may be wrong. The CDR3 is made up of 13 amino acids. The germline gives CDR1 DFQATT, CDR2 SNEGSKA (reference sequence).

This clonotype was recorded at least ten times. The chain carries TRBV9 and TRBJ2-1; 12 bases fit TRBD2. Germline values: CDR1 SGDLS, CDR2 YYNGEE. This CDR3 is built from 15 residues. The V and J ends lost 4 bases and 3 bases, in that order; junction bases with no gene match: 2. Here the CDR3 DNA reads TGTGCCAGCAGCCGGACTAGCGGGAACTACAATGAGCAGTTCTTC. This gives the protein CASSRTSGNYNEQFF.

V gene TRBV20-1 combines with J gene TRBJ2-5, with D unresolved. CDR1 DFQATT and CDR2 SNEGSKA come from the germline V gene (reference sequence). V was cut by 5 bases and J by 0 bases, with 10 bases left in between. This CDR3 spans 13 amino acids. This CDR3 is CSASPENQETQYF. In DNA form, the CDR3 reads TGCAGTGCTTCGCCCGAAAACCAAGAGACCCAGTACTTC.

V is TRBV3-1 and J is TRBJ2-6; D is unclear. Per germline, CDR1 LGHDT and CDR2 YNNKEL (reference sequence). V was clipped by 9 bases and J by 4 bases, with 22 bases between them. The CDR3 consists of 17 residues. CDR3 DNA sequence: TGTGCCAGTACCCCAGGCAAGGGCCTACTCGGGGCCAACGTCCTGACTTTC. Its translation: CASTPGKGLLGANVLTF.

About this clonotype itself: An end of the junction differs from the germline gene, which may be a read error. The chain joins TRBV12-3 or TRBV12-4 to TRBJ2-5, with TRBD1 matching 10 bases. This CDR3 has 14 residues. DNA for the CDR3: TGTGCCAGCAGCCCTTGGACAGGGGGAGAGACCCGGTACTTC. Protein product: CASSPWTGGETRYF.